A selection of T cell receptor beta chains follows, all from one sample in a study of cytomegalovirus exposure and HLA in healthy donors. TCRdb's table, derived via immunoSEQ multiplex PCR, lists solely in-frame clones and lacks some. The sample includes about 110,000 clones, about two thirds seen only once; the top ten take roughly 5.9%. The sequenced sample was PBMCs. Receptor source: a woman in her seventies in good health and CMV-seropositive. The CDR3 runs from the conserved cysteine through the conserved F or W. The D gene is left open where the match is weak. Size is stated for part of the rows, as once, few or many counts, or as a class when the clone is expanded.

size	D	V	J	CDR3	DNA
-	TRBD2	TRBV5-6	TRBJ2-3	CASSLWPSGGGTDTQYF	TGTGCCAGCAGCTTGTGGCCTAGCGGGGGGGGCACAGATACGCAGTATTTT
-	TRBD1	TRBV5-1	TRBJ2-1	CASSLPLGQGGGEQFF	TGCGCCAGCAGCTTGCCCTTGGGACAGGGGGGTGGTGAGCAGTTCTTC
-	-	TRBV6-5	TRBJ1-2	CASSSGLYGYTF	TGTGCCAGCAGTTCGGGTCTCTATGGCTACACCTTC
-	TRBD1	TRBV30	TRBJ2-2	CAWNRGLDTGELFF	TGTGCCTGGAACAGGGGGTTAGACACCGGGGAGCTGTTTTTT
-	-	TRBV19	TRBJ1-2	CASSIALTGYGYTF	TGTGCCAGTAGTATAGCCTTGACAGGTTATGGCTACACCTTC
-	-	TRBV2	TRBJ1-5	CASGRAGNQPQHF	TGTGCCAGCGGGAGGGCCGGCAATCAGCCCCAGCATTTT
-	TRBD2	TRBV5-4	TRBJ2-7	CASSLAAGGSYEQYF	TGTGCCAGCAGCTTGGCTGCGGGGGGATCCTACGAGCAGTACTTC
-	TRBD1	TRBV5-1	TRBJ2-7	CASSYWTGSGEQYF	TGCGCCAGCAGCTACTGGACAGGGTCCGGCGAGCAGTACTTC
few	-	TRBV5-6	TRBJ2-5	CASSSGVAETQYF	TGTGCCAGCAGCTCGGGAGTTGCAGAGACCCAGTACTTC
few	-	TRBV2	TRBJ2-6	CASSEQQSGANVLTF	TGTGCCAGCAGTGAACAACAGAGTGGGGCCAACGTCCTGACTTTC
-	-	TRBV29-1	TRBJ1-1	CSASGGGMNTEAFF	TGCAGCGCGTCAGGAGGAGGGATGAACACTGAAGCTTTCTTT
-	-	TRBV20-1	TRBJ2-3	CSAGLTDTQYF	TGCAGTGCTGGACTGACAGATACGCAGTATTTT
-	TRBD1	TRBV5-1	TRBJ1-2	CASSLGPGQGLFNYGYTF	TGCGCCAGCAGCTTGGGTCCGGGACAGGGTTTATTCAACTATGGCTACACCTTC
-	TRBD1	TRBV29-1	TRBJ1-3	CSVLGQGPGNTIYF	TGCAGCGTCCTCGGACAGGGACCTGGAAACACCATATATTTT
-	-	TRBV2	TRBJ2-2	CASSSLTSLQGGELFF	TGTGCCAGCAGTTCACTGACTAGTCTGCAGGGCGGGGAGCTGTTTTTT
-	-	TRBV6-4	TRBJ1-1	CASSTSTNTEAFF	TGTGCCAGCAGCACTTCAACGAACACTGAAGCTTTCTTT
once	TRBD2	TRBV4-1	TRBJ2-1	CASSQVLSGGYNEQFF	TGCGCCAGCAGCCAAGTGCTTAGCGGGGGTTACAATGAGCAGTTCTTC
-	TRBD2	TRBV10-1	TRBJ2-7	CASSAPRLAVYEQYF	TGCGCCAGCAGTGCCCCTCGACTAGCGGTCTACGAGCAGTACTTC
few	-	TRBV27	TRBJ1-5	CASSFGQGNEPQHF	TGTGCCAGCAGTTTTGGTCAGGGGAACGAGCCCCAGCATTTT
few	TRBD1	TRBV7-9	TRBJ1-1	CASSLAQGGGTEAFF	TGTGCCAGCAGCTTAGCGCAGGGGGGCGGAACTGAAGCTTTCTTT
-	-	TRBV5-6	TRBJ1-6	CASSLEALGETFNSPLHF	TGTGCCAGCAGCTTGGAGGCTCTGGGAGAAACTTTCAATTCACCCCTCCACTTT
-	-	TRBV19	TRBJ1-1	CASRPNLGGRLLNTEAFF	TGTGCCAGTAGACCCAATCTAGGAGGCCGCCTATTGAACACTGAAGCTTTCTTT
-	TRBD2	TRBV29-1	TRBJ2-2	CSVEDSGAQRGELFF	TGCAGCGTTGAAGACAGCGGGGCGCAACGCGGGGAGCTGTTTTTT
-	TRBD2	TRBV13	TRBJ2-1	CASSSGLAAAYNEQFF	TGTGCCAGCAGCTCCGGACTAGCGGCGGCCTACAATGAGCAGTTCTTC
-	TRBD1	TRBV6-5	TRBJ1-4	CASRGTGTNEKLFF	TGTGCCAGCAGGGGGACAGGGACTAATGAAAAACTGTTTTTT
-	TRBD1	TRBV4-2	TRBJ1-5	CASSQSTGDQPQHF	TGTGCCAGCAGCCAGTCAACAGGGGATCAGCCCCAGCATTTT
-	TRBD1	TRBV6-5	TRBJ2-7	CASSYSSTGTGKQYF	TGTGCCAGCAGTTACTCGTCGACCGGGACAGGGAAGCAGTACTTC
-	TRBD1	TRBV7-8	TRBJ1-6	CASSRRQGGSYNSPLHF	TGTGCCAGCAGCAGGCGACAGGGAGGCTCCTATAATTCACCCCTCCACTTT
-	TRBD2	TRBV2	TRBJ2-1	CASSEASGAGWGQFF	TGTGCCAGCAGTGAAGCTAGCGGGGCGGGGTGGGGGCAGTTCTTC
-	TRBD2	TRBV4-2	TRBJ2-1	CASSQDPSGGLRNEQFF	TGTGCCAGCAGCCAAGATCCTAGCGGGGGGCTTCGCAATGAGCAGTTCTTC
-	-	TRBV30	TRBJ1-5	CAWSQGGHSNQPQHF	TGTGCCTGGAGTCAGGGAGGTCATAGCAATCAGCCCCAGCATTTT
-	TRBD2	TRBV6-1	TRBJ2-7	CASTPGLGSYEQYF	TGTGCCAGCACCCCGGGACTAGGATCCTACGAGCAGTACTTC
-	-	TRBV27	TRBJ2-1	CASRRQSNEQFF	TGTGCCAGCCGGCGACAGTCGAATGAGCAGTTCTTC
-	-	TRBV7-2	TRBJ2-7	CASSLGGGTTEQYF	TGTGCCAGCAGCTTAGGTGGCGGGACCACCGAGCAGTACTTC
-	TRBD1	TRBV16	TRBJ1-1	CASSHITGGNTEAFF	TGTGCCAGCAGCCATATTACAGGGGGAAACACTGAAGCTTTCTTT